These 20 T cell receptor beta chains came from one sample sequenced in a study of PD-L1 blockade in urothelial cancer. Clones were sequenced by immunoSEQ multiplex PCR, and TCRdb holds only the in-frame ones, with some missing. The table records about 100,000 clones, approximately 85% of them present only once. Source: PBMCs, taken around atezolizumab (anti-PD-L1) treatment. These receptors were collected from a man aged 50-60 years with urothelial cancer.

V and J are TRBV27 and TRBJ2-2; 11 positions match TRBD2. Per germline, CDR1 MNHEY and CDR2 SMNVEV (reference sequence). After removal of 7 bases from V and 7 bases from J, the junction contained 11 bases not matched to a gene. The CDR3 length is 16 residues. The CDR3 reads CASTLAGSGRGGELFF. The CDR3 DNA sequence: TGTGCCAGCACCTTAGCCGGTAGCGGGAGGGGCGGGGAGCTGTTTTTT.

The chain employs TRBV5-1 and TRBJ2-3; possible D gene TRBD1, 6 bases. Between the trimmed V and J ends, which lost 7 bases and 4 bases, there was a span of 16 bases. Germline assignment: CDR1 SGHRS and CDR2 YFSETQ. The CDR3 is made up of 14 amino acids. The CDR3: CASQGMGLADTQYF. The CDR3 nucleotides are TGCGCCAGCCAGGGGATGGGGCTCGCAGATACGCAGTATTTT.

The rearrangement joins TRBV7-2 to TRBJ2-7; TRBD1 aligns across 7 bases. Looked up from germline, CDR1 is SGHTA and CDR2 is FQGNSA. This CDR3 contains 14 residues. With 4 bases clipped from V and 2 bases from J, the junction kept 5 bases outside the gene matches. The CDR3 DNA follows: TGTGCCAGCAGCTCCGGGACAGTGACCTACGAGCAGTACTTC. Its translation is CASSSGTVTYEQYF.

The chain uses TRBV18 and TRBJ2-1, with 9 nucleotides matching TRBD2. The CDR3 is made up of 15 amino acids. V lost 2 bases and J lost 15; bases outside the gene matches: 14. The germline CDR1 and CDR2 sequences are KGHSH and LQKENI. CDR3 in DNA: TGTGCCAGCTCACCAGGGCGGGCTAGCGGGAAGGAACTGTTCTTC. This encodes CASSPGRASGKELFF.

J is TRBJ2-1 and V is TRBV6-1, with D possibly matching TRBD1 (5 bases). Trimming removed 6 bases at V and 5 bases at J, with 14 bases between. Germline V gene lookup returns CDR1 MNHNS and CDR2 SASEGT. The CDR3 runs to 14 residues. CDR3 sequence reads: CASRGRSIHNEQFF. Written as DNA, the CDR3 is TGTGCCAGCAGGGGGCGATCTATACACAATGAGCAGTTCTTC.

Only a few counts were recorded for this clone. This chain connects TRBV28 to TRBJ1-6; TRBD1 agrees at 8 bases. The CDR3 spans 16 residues. Per germline, CDR1 MDHEN and CDR2 SYDVKM. Trimming took 1 base from V and 9 from J; bases not matched to a gene: 8. This CDR3 is CASSLSGTGLGSPLHF. The CDR3 region has the DNA TGTGCCAGCAGTTTATCCGGGACAGGTCTAGGTTCACCCCTCCACTTT.

The CDR3 loop is CASSIDSGAYEQYF. The CDR3 region has the DNA TGTGCCAGTAGTATAGATAGCGGTGCCTACGAGCAGTACTTC. The chain joins TRBV19 to TRBJ2-7; maybe TRBD2 (6 bases). Per germline, CDR1 LNHDA and CDR2 SQIVND (reference sequence). The CDR3 loop spans 14 amino acids. V lost 0 bases and J 2 bases, leaving 8 bases between the germline ends.

The V call is TRBV11-2, the J call TRBJ1-1; 9 bases are shared with TRBD1. The V gene end was trimmed by 3 bases and the J gene end by 4 bases; junction bases not matched to a gene: 3. The CDR3 loop spans 14 amino acids. Germline V gives CDR1 SGHAT, CDR2 FQNNGV. CDR3 region: CASSFTGGGTEAFF. The DNA of the CDR3 is TGTGCCAGCAGCTTTACAGGGGGCGGCACTGAAGCTTTCTTT.

V gene TRBV7-3 combines with J gene TRBJ2-7; 8 bases are shared with TRBD2. The CDR3 sequence is 13 residues long. The ends lost 5 bases at V and 6 bases at J; junction bases unmatched: 6. Germline CDR1 SGHTA, CDR2 FQGTGA. CDR3 region: CASSREGRSEQYF. In DNA, the CDR3 is TGTGCCAGCAGCCGGGAGGGGAGATCCGAGCAGTACTTC.

The rearrangement joins TRBV6-1 to TRBJ1-3; D ambiguous. CDR3 length: 16 residues. Germline V gene data show CDR1 as MNHNS and CDR2 as SASEGT. V gave up 2 bases and J gave up 0 bases, with 11 bases separating them. The CDR3 here is CASSEHPQSSGNTIYF. The CDR3 coding sequence is TGTGCCAGCAGTGAACACCCACAGAGCTCTGGAAACACCATATATTTT.

This clone has a count of ten or more. V gene TRBV19 combines with J gene TRBJ1-2, with TRBD1 matching over 7 bases. Germline V gene sequence: CDR1 LNHDA, CDR2 SQIVND (reference sequence). The V segment lost 8 bases and the J segment 7 bases; nucleotides outside the gene matches: 7. There are 12 residues in the CDR3. CDR3 loop: CASFGGGGGYTF. As DNA, the CDR3 is TGTGCCAGTTTTGGAGGGGGCGGTGGCTACACCTTC.

The chain joins TRBV19 to TRBJ2-3; D is ambiguous. The CDR3 extends over 14 amino acids. The V and J ends lost 3 bases and 2 bases respectively, with 9 bases between them. Germline V gives CDR1 LNHDA, CDR2 SQIVND (reference sequence). The DNA for the CDR3 is TGTGCCAGTAGTATTGGGCAGTACACAGATACGCAGTATTTT. It is translated as CASSIGQYTDTQYF. Drawing the rest from reference TRBV19 and TRBJ2-3, the complete variable domain is DGGITQSPKYLFRKEGQNVTLSCEQNLNHDAMYWYRQDPGQGLRLIYYSQIVNDFQKGDIAEGYSVSREKKESFPLTVTSAQKNPTAFYLCASSIGQYTDTQYFGPGTRLTVL.

This sequence joins TRBV7-2 and TRBJ2-7; 7 bases map to TRBD2. The germline gives CDR1 SGHTA, CDR2 FQGNSA. J was trimmed by 0 bases and V by 1 base; bases with no gene match: 6. The CDR3 covers 16 residues. This chain's CDR3 is CASSLGGGLSSYEQYF. As DNA, the CDR3 is TGTGCCAGCAGCTTAGGGGGAGGGCTAAGCTCCTACGAGCAGTACTTC.

This chain uses TRBV7-3 with TRBJ1-3; D uncertain. Germline CDR1 SGHTA, CDR2 FQGTGA. This CDR3 region has 13 residues. V lost 3 bases and J lost 2, with 5 bases in between. CDR3 nucleotide sequence: TGTGCCAGCAGCTTCGGTCCTGGAAACACCATATATTTT. Translated: CASSFGPGNTIYF.

The CDR3 region is CASSPQGAAVYEQYF. DNA of the CDR3: TGTGCCAGCTCACCACAGGGGGCAGCAGTATACGAGCAGTACTTC. The chain couples TRBV18 to TRBJ2-7; 7 positions match TRBD1. Per the germline V gene, CDR1 is KGHSH and CDR2 is LQKENI. This CDR3 has 15 amino acids. V was clipped by 1 base and J by 4 bases; unmatched bases: 7.

The genes are TRBV6-5 and TRBJ2-3, with 15 bases fitting TRBD2. The germline V gene has CDR1 MNHEY and CDR2 SVGAGI. The CDR3 has 16 amino acids. V shed 0 bases and J 5 bases; nucleotides not matched to a gene: 0. The CDR3 loop is CASSYSGLAGGDTQYF. The CDR3 nucleotides read TGTGCCAGCAGTTACTCGGGACTAGCGGGAGGAGATACGCAGTATTTT.

The CDR3 region has the DNA TGTGCCAGCAGTTTAAGTCAACAGGGAAGCAATCAGCCCCAGCATTTT. Its translation: CASSLSQQGSNQPQHF. The chain has TRBV27 and TRBJ1-5, with a weak D call TRBD1 (6 bases). With 2 bases removed from V and 1 base from J, the gap between germline ends came to 12 bases. CDR3 length equals 16 residues. The V gene's germline CDR1 is MNHEY and CDR2 SMNVEV (reference sequence).

The V call is TRBV19, the J call TRBJ1-1, with 10 nucleotides matching TRBD1. There are 15 residues in the CDR3. CDR1 and CDR2 (germline): LNHDA, SQIVND (reference sequence). With V trimmed by 6 bases and J by 4 bases, 8 bases remained unmatched. This chain's CDR3 is CASSIPRDRGTEAFF. CDR3 bases: TGTGCCAGTAGCATCCCCCGGGACAGGGGCACTGAAGCTTTCTTT. Together with reference TRBV19 and TRBJ1-1, the CDR3 gives the full variable domain: DGGITQSPKYLFRKEGQNVTLSCEQNLNHDAMYWYRQDPGQGLRLIYYSQIVNDFQKGDIAEGYSVSREKKESFPLTVTSAQKNPTAFYLCASSIPRDRGTEAFFGQGTRLTVV.

The rearrangement uses TRBV5-1 and TRBJ2-1; TRBD1 is a possible D gene (6 bases). This CDR3 has 17 residues. V lost 0 bases and J 0 bases, leaving 13 bases between the germline ends. The V gene's germline CDR1 is SGHRS and CDR2 YFSETQ. The CDR3 is CASSLVGASYSYNEQFF. The CDR3 DNA reads TGCGCCAGCAGCTTGGTGGGGGCCTCTTACTCCTACAATGAGCAGTTCTTC.

This rearrangement joins TRBV6-5 to TRBJ1-4, with TRBD1 matching 8 bases. This CDR3 has 15 residues. Germline V lookup: CDR1 MNHEY, CDR2 SVGAGI. Losses at the gene ends were 6 bases for V and 3 bases for J; bases not matched to a gene: 6. CDR3 coding DNA: TGTGCCAGCAGCCCCTCGGACAGGGCTAATGAAAAACTGTTTTTT. The encoded protein is CASSPSDRANEKLFF.